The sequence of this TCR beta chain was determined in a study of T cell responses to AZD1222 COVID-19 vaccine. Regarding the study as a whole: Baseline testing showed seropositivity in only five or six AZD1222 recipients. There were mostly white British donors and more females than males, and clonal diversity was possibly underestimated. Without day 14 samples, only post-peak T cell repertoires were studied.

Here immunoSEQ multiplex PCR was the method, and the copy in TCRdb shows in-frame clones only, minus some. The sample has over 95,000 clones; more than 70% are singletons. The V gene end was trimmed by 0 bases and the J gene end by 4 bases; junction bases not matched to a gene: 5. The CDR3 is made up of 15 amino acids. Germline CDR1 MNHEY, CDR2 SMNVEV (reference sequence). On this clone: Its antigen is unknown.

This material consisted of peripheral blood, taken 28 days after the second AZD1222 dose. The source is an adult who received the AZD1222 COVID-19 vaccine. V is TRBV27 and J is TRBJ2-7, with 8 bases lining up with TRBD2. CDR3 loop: CASSLSGGVAYEQYF. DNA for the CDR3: TGTGCCAGCAGTTTATCCGGGGGGGTCGCATACGAGCAGTACTTC.